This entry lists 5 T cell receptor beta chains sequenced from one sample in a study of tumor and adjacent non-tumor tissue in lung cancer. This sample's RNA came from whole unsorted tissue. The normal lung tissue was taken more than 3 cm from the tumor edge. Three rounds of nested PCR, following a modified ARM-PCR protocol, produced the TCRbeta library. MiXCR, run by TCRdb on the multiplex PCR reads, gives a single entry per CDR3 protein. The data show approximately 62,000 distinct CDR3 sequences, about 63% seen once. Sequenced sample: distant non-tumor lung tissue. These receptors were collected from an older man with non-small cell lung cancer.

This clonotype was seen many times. The chain's CDR3 is CSVGGDRWRYF. CDR3 nucleotide sequence: TGCAGCGTGGGGGGGGACAGGTGGAGGTACTTC. V is TRBV29-1 and J is TRBJ2-5; perhaps TRBD1 as D (8 bases). The CDR3 covers 11 residues. From germline, CDR1 is SQVTM and CDR2 ANQGSEA. V was clipped by 6 bases and J by 13 bases, with 18 bases between them.

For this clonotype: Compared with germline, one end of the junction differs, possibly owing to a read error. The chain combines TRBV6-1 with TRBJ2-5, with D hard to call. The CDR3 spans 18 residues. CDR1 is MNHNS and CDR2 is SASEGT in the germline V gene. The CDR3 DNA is TGTGCCAGCACTGAAGCGCAAGTAGGGTTTCTTACACGAGAGACCCAGTACTTC. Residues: CASTEAQVGFLTRETQYF.

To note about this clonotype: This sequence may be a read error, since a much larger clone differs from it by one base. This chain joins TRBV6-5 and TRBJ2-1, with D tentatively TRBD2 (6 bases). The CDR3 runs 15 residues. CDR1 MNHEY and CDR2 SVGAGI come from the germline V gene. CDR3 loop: CVSSGLRGTSNEQFF. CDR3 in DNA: TGTGTCAGCAGTGGCCTCCGGGGGACTTCCAATGAGCAGTTCTTC.

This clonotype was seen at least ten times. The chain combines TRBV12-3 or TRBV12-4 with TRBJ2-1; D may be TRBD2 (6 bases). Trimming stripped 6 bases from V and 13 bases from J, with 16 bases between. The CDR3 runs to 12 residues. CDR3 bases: TGTGCCAGCAGCCTCGGGGGACGGAGACAGTTCTTC. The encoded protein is CASSLGGRRQFF.

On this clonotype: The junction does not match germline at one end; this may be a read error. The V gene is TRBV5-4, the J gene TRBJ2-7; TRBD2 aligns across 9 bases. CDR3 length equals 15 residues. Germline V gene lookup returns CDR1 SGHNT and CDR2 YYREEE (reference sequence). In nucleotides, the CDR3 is TGTGCCAGTAGCTTGTCGGCTAGCGGGGACTACAAGCAGTACTTC. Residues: CASSLSASGDYKQYF.